These T cell receptor beta chains were read from a single sample in a study of blood T cell repertoires in COVID-19. Sequencing was performed with immunoSEQ multiplex PCR; in TCRdb, only in-frame clones are kept and a portion is missing. The repertoire holds about 190,000 clones, approximately 91% seen once, with roughly 6.7% in the top ten. Sequencing input: peripheral blood. The receptor set was obtained from a man aged 35-49 years with acute or convalescent COVID-19. The CDR3 runs from the conserved cysteine through the conserved F or W. D genes are given only for firm matches. Expanded clones get a size class; other rows say once, few or many, or leave the size out.

D gene: TRBD1
V gene: TRBV4-1
CDR3 length: 19
clone size: -
J gene: TRBJ1-5
CDR3 protein: CASSLRLGQGPSSYQPQHF
CDR3 DNA: TGCGCCAGCAGCTTAAGGCTGGGACAGGGGCCTTCATCATATCAGCCCCAGCATTTT

D gene: TRBD2
V gene: TRBV29-1
CDR3 length: 15
clone size: -
J gene: TRBJ2-3
CDR3 protein: CSVTGTSGVEDTQYF
CDR3 DNA: TGCAGCGTCACTGGGACTAGCGGGGTCGAAGATACGCAGTATTTT

D gene: -
V gene: TRBV5-1
CDR3 length: 13
clone size: -
J gene: TRBJ1-2
CDR3 protein: CASSFGQNYGYTF
CDR3 DNA: TGCGCCAGCAGCTTCGGACAAAACTATGGCTACACCTTC

D gene: -
V gene: TRBV7-9
CDR3 length: 17
clone size: -
J gene: TRBJ1-3
CDR3 protein: CASSLGLQFASGNTIYF
CDR3 DNA: TGTGCCAGCAGCTTAGGTCTACAGTTCGCCTCTGGAAACACCATATATTTT

D gene: TRBD1
V gene: TRBV10-3
CDR3 length: 12
clone size: -
J gene: TRBJ1-1
CDR3 protein: CAIGTGSPEAFF
CDR3 DNA: TGTGCCATCGGGACAGGATCCCCTGAAGCTTTCTTT

D gene: -
V gene: TRBV25-1
CDR3 length: 15
clone size: -
J gene: TRBJ1-2
CDR3 protein: CASSLSRSLASGYTF
CDR3 DNA: TGTGCCAGCAGTCTCTCGAGGTCCCTTGCGTCAGGCTACACCTTC

D gene: TRBD1
V gene: TRBV25-1
CDR3 length: 16
clone size: once
J gene: TRBJ1-4
CDR3 protein: CASSELGQGVGEKLFF
CDR3 DNA: TGTGCCAGCAGTGAATTAGGACAGGGAGTGGGTGAAAAACTGTTTTTT

D gene: -
V gene: TRBV27
CDR3 length: 14
clone size: -
J gene: TRBJ2-2
CDR3 protein: CASSFGVHTGELFF
CDR3 DNA: TGTGCCAGCAGTTTCGGGGTCCACACCGGGGAGCTGTTTTTT

D gene: TRBD1
V gene: TRBV30
CDR3 length: 15
clone size: -
J gene: TRBJ1-2
CDR3 protein: CAGTSGTGGSYGYTF
CDR3 DNA: TGTGCCGGAACCTCCGGGACAGGGGGCAGCTATGGCTACACCTTC

D gene: -
V gene: TRBV7-7
CDR3 length: 13
clone size: -
J gene: TRBJ1-6
CDR3 protein: CASSLGSGSPLHF
CDR3 DNA: TGTGCTAGCAGCTTAGGGTCAGGCTCACCCCTCCACTTT

D gene: TRBD1
V gene: TRBV13
CDR3 length: 14
clone size: -
J gene: TRBJ1-6
CDR3 protein: CASSLGDRDSPLHF
CDR3 DNA: TGTGCCAGCAGCTTAGGGGACAGGGATTCACCCCTCCACTTT

D gene: TRBD2
V gene: TRBV2
CDR3 length: 17
clone size: -
J gene: TRBJ2-1
CDR3 protein: CASSIRLAGGDYNEQFF
CDR3 DNA: TGTGCCAGCAGTATACGACTAGCGGGGGGGGATTACAATGAGCAGTTCTTC

D gene: TRBD1
V gene: TRBV5-3
CDR3 length: 16
clone size: -
J gene: TRBJ2-4
CDR3 protein: CARSFPQGAAKNIQYF
CDR3 DNA: TGTGCCAGAAGCTTCCCACAGGGGGCTGCCAAAAACATTCAGTACTTC

D gene: -
V gene: TRBV7-9
CDR3 length: 15
clone size: -
J gene: TRBJ1-5
CDR3 protein: CASSLDQVEDQPQHF
CDR3 DNA: TGTGCCAGCAGCTTAGACCAGGTGGAGGATCAGCCCCAGCATTTT

D gene: -
V gene: TRBV2
CDR3 length: 12
clone size: -
J gene: TRBJ2-5
CDR3 protein: CASIELRETQYF
CDR3 DNA: TGTGCCAGCATCGAACTAAGGGAGACCCAGTACTTC

D gene: TRBD1
V gene: TRBV27
CDR3 length: 14
clone size: -
J gene: TRBJ2-7
CDR3 protein: CASSAGTGYHEQYF
CDR3 DNA: TGTGCCAGCAGCGCCGGGACAGGCTACCACGAGCAGTACTTC

D gene: -
V gene: TRBV6-5
CDR3 length: 13
clone size: -
J gene: TRBJ1-1
CDR3 protein: CASSYSLNTEAFF
CDR3 DNA: TGTGCCAGCAGTTATTCCTTGAACACTGAAGCTTTCTTT

D gene: TRBD2
V gene: TRBV4-1
CDR3 length: 17
clone size: -
J gene: TRBJ2-2
CDR3 protein: CASSRTTSGVNTGELFF
CDR3 DNA: TGCGCCAGCAGCCGAACGACTAGCGGGGTGAACACCGGGGAGCTGTTTTTT

D gene: -
V gene: TRBV24-1
CDR3 length: 22
clone size: -
J gene: TRBJ1-5
CDR3 protein: CATSDLPRRVSAFDRLNQPQHF
CDR3 DNA: TGTGCCACCAGTGATTTGCCCCGCCGCGTTTCCGCGTTCGACAGGCTGAATCAGCCCCAGCATTTT

D gene: -
V gene: TRBV11-2
CDR3 length: 13
clone size: -
J gene: TRBJ1-2
CDR3 protein: CASSQTHSYGYTF
CDR3 DNA: TGTGCCAGCAGCCAAACCCATAGCTATGGCTACACCTTC

D gene: TRBD2
V gene: TRBV5-1
CDR3 length: 14
clone size: -
J gene: TRBJ2-3
CDR3 protein: CASIDSGGGDTQYF
CDR3 DNA: TGCGCCAGCATAGACTCGGGGGGTGGAGATACGCAGTATTTT

D gene: -
V gene: TRBV5-1
CDR3 length: 15
clone size: -
J gene: TRBJ1-1
CDR3 protein: CASSLLARGDTEAFF
CDR3 DNA: TGCGCCAGCAGCTTGTTGGCCCGGGGGGACACTGAAGCTTTCTTT

D gene: -
V gene: TRBV5-4
CDR3 length: 15
clone size: -
J gene: TRBJ1-3
CDR3 protein: CASSILQGPGNTIYF
CDR3 DNA: TGTGCCAGCAGCATCCTCCAGGGCCCTGGAAACACCATATATTTT

D gene: -
V gene: TRBV2
CDR3 length: 13
clone size: once
J gene: TRBJ2-7
CDR3 protein: CASSVGSYYEQYF
CDR3 DNA: TGTGCCAGCAGTGTGGGCAGCTACTACGAGCAGTACTTC

D gene: -
V gene: TRBV10-1
CDR3 length: 15
clone size: -
J gene: TRBJ2-3
CDR3 protein: CASSDYQGGTDTQYF
CDR3 DNA: TGCGCCAGCAGTGATTACCAGGGGGGAACAGATACGCAGTATTTT

D gene: TRBD1
V gene: TRBV24-1
CDR3 length: 15
clone size: -
J gene: TRBJ2-5
CDR3 protein: CATSDPQGAGETQYF
CDR3 DNA: TGTGCCACCAGTGATCCCCAGGGGGCAGGGGAGACCCAGTACTTC

D gene: TRBD1
V gene: TRBV7-9
CDR3 length: 16
clone size: -
J gene: TRBJ2-2
CDR3 protein: CASNDAGTGNTGELFF
CDR3 DNA: TGTGCCAGCAACGATGCCGGGACAGGGAACACCGGGGAGCTGTTTTTT

D gene: TRBD1
V gene: TRBV27
CDR3 length: 13
clone size: once
J gene: TRBJ2-7
CDR3 protein: CASSSTGVHEQYF
CDR3 DNA: TGTGCCAGCAGTTCGACAGGGGTGCATGAGCAGTACTTC

D gene: -
V gene: TRBV10-1
CDR3 length: 13
clone size: -
J gene: TRBJ2-3
CDR3 protein: CASSYPGSDTQYF
CDR3 DNA: TGCGCCAGCAGCTACCCGGGGTCAGATACGCAGTATTTT

D gene: -
V gene: TRBV7-6
CDR3 length: 11
clone size: -
J gene: TRBJ1-1
CDR3 protein: CASSSGTEAFF
CDR3 DNA: TGTGCCAGCAGCTCCGGGACAGAAGCTTTCTTT

D gene: TRBD2
V gene: TRBV4-2
CDR3 length: 18
clone size: -
J gene: TRBJ2-5
CDR3 protein: CASSHGGLAGGPEETQYF
CDR3 DNA: TGTGCCAGCAGCCATGGAGGACTAGCGGGGGGCCCGGAAGAGACCCAGTACTTC